One and the same sample provided the 30 T cell receptor beta chains below, sequenced in a study of blood T cells in healthy people across ages. A second PCR of about 6 to 11 cycles used a sample-barcoded 5' primer and a J-beta primer mix. MiXCR, run by TCRdb on the 5' RACE reads, gives a single entry per CDR3 protein. Here the sample spans about 830,000 distinct CDR3 sequences, roughly 60% being singletons. The material sequenced was blood. These receptors were obtained from a young man in good health.

V usage is TRBV28 and J usage is TRBJ2-7; 8 bases are a match to TRBD1. The germline V gene has CDR1 MDHEN and CDR2 SYDVKM. The V and J ends lost 6 bases and 0 bases, in that order; junction bases with no gene match: 10. CDR3 length: 16 residues. The CDR3 DNA follows: TGTGCCAGCAGCGGGACAGGCGCAATAGACTCCTACGAGCAGTACTTC. Encoded protein: CASSGTGAIDSYEQYF.

The CDR3 region is CASSEPDTQYF. DNA of the CDR3: TGTGCCAGCAGTGAGCCAGATACGCAGTATTTT. This chain joins TRBV2 and TRBJ2-3, with D uncertain. The CDR3 totals 11 residues. CDR1 and CDR2 (germline): SNHLY, FYNNEI. The germline V and J ends were trimmed by 3 bases and 4 bases, with 2 bases remaining between them.

This CDR3 reads CSARDRPGQGTPYSNQPQHF. In nucleotides, the CDR3 is TGCAGTGCTAGAGATCGACCTGGACAGGGGACCCCGTATAGCAATCAGCCCCAGCATTTT. The V and J genes are TRBV20-1 and TRBJ1-5; 9 bases agree with TRBD1. The CDR3 runs to 20 residues. The germline gives CDR1 DFQATT, CDR2 SNEGSKA (reference sequence). J gave up 0 bases and V 0 bases, and 15 bases lay outside the gene matches.

The chain carries TRBV20-1 and TRBJ1-5; the D gene is possibly TRBD1 (5 bases). The CDR3 extends over 20 amino acids. Trimming stripped 0 bases from V and 0 bases from J, with 24 bases between. Germline V gene sequence: CDR1 DFQATT, CDR2 SNEGSKA (reference sequence). The chain's CDR3 is CSARDRIGRGPSNSNQPQHF. The DNA of the CDR3 is TGCAGTGCTAGAGATCGGATAGGGAGGGGACCCTCAAATAGCAATCAGCCCCAGCATTTT.

This clonotype occurred a few times. The chain employs TRBV7-3 and TRBJ2-5, with D hard to call. V dropped 2 bases and J dropped 5 bases, with 9 bases sitting between them. This CDR3 is 13 amino acids long. Germline V gene sequence: CDR1 SGHTA, CDR2 FQGTGA. The CDR3 region is CASSLFQRETQYF. DNA for the CDR3: TGTGCCAGCAGCTTATTTCAAAGGGAGACCCAGTACTTC.

In this sample, this clonotype turned up many times. This chain uses TRBV5-1 with TRBJ2-1; 7 nucleotides match TRBD1. The CDR3 has 15 amino acids. V lost 4 bases to trimming and J lost 1 base; unmatched junction nucleotides: 5. The V gene's germline CDR1 is SGHRS and CDR2 YFSETQ. CDR3 sequence (DNA): TGCGCCAGCAGCCGACAGGGTCTATCCTACAATGAGCAGTTCTTC. It encodes CASSRQGLSYNEQFF.

The chain has TRBV28 and TRBJ1-2; 8 bases are a match to TRBD1. Germline V gives CDR1 MDHEN, CDR2 SYDVKM. The CDR3 contains 16 residues. V lost 4 bases, J lost 4 bases, and 11 bases stayed unmatched. The CDR3 DNA follows: TGTGCCAGCAGTTCGGAAGGCAGGGGGCTGGGCTATGGCTACACCTTC. Translation: CASSSEGRGLGYGYTF.

This clonotype was counted only a few times. V gene TRBV20-1 combines with J gene TRBJ2-5; a possible D gene is TRBD1 (5 bases). The J call is doubtful: the DNA matches TRBJ2-7 better. This CDR3 comprises 12 residues. Germline CDR1 reads DFQATT; CDR2 reads SNEGSKA (reference sequence). CDR3 loop: CSARVVGDEQYF. As DNA, the CDR3 is TGCAGTGCTAGAGTGGTAGGGGACGAGCAGTACTTC.

The rearrangement joins TRBV27 to TRBJ2-3; D remains ambiguous. The CDR3 length is 15 residues. CDR1 is MNHEY and CDR2 is SMNVEV in the germline V gene (reference sequence). The V end was cut by 7 bases, the J end by 4 bases, with 18 bases between. CDR3: CASMDARIWPDTQYF. CDR3 nucleotides: TGTGCCAGCATGGATGCGCGTATCTGGCCAGATACGCAGTATTTT.

The V call is TRBV20-1, the J call TRBJ2-3; D is uncertain. The germline gives CDR1 DFQATT, CDR2 SNEGSKA (reference sequence). The CDR3 has 14 amino acids. Trimming left V 3 bases short and J 6 bases short, with 16 bases between. The CDR3 loop reads CSASVDPTRDTQYF. The CDR3 DNA sequence: TGCAGTGCTAGTGTCGATCCAACTCGGGATACGCAGTATTTT.

The chain is built from TRBV29-1 and TRBJ2-1; TRBD2 aligns across 10 bases. Germline lookup yields CDR1 SQVTM and CDR2 ANQGSEA. This CDR3 contains 15 residues. With V trimmed by 1 base and J by 8 bases, 8 bases remained unmatched. For the CDR3, the DNA is TGCAGCGTTGAAGCATCAGCGGGGGGGTCCTATGAGCAGTTCTTC. It translates to CSVEASAGGSYEQFF.

The chain couples TRBV2 to TRBJ2-3; the D gene is possibly TRBD2 (5 bases). This CDR3 spans 15 amino acids. The V gene's germline CDR1 is SNHLY and CDR2 FYNNEI. V was shortened by 6 bases and J by 0 bases, with 13 bases between the two germline ends. The CDR3: CASSLTRGSTDTQYF. Written as DNA, the CDR3 is TGTGCCAGCAGCCTAACCCGGGGAAGCACAGATACGCAGTATTTT.

Comment on this clonotype: Just one base apart from a much larger clone, this may be a read error. The V call is TRBV10-3, the J call TRBJ2-3; D is possibly TRBD1 or TRBD2 (5 bases each). CDR1 and CDR2 from the germline V gene are ENHRY and SYGVKD. The CDR3 consists of 13 residues. CDR3 sequence: CATDRDPTATQYF. The CDR3 nucleotides read TGTGCCACAGACCGGGACCCCACAGCTACGCAGTATTTT.

The chain couples TRBV28 to TRBJ1-5; D unresolved. Germline assignment: CDR1 MDHEN and CDR2 SYDVKM. V lost 3 bases and J 2 bases, leaving 17 bases between the germline ends. The length of the CDR3 is 17 residues. CDR3 bases: TGTGCCAGCAGTTTCGCGGGGTGGCATGATGGCAATCAGCCCCAGCATTTT. As protein: CASSFAGWHDGNQPQHF.

This clonotype was seen only once. The CDR3 DNA reads TGCGCCAGCAGCCAACGGGACGTTGAGACCCAGTACTTC. This encodes CASSQRDVETQYF. This sequence joins TRBV5-1 and TRBJ2-5, with D perhaps matching TRBD1 or TRBD2 (5 bases each). There are 13 residues in the CDR3. The germline gives CDR1 SGHRS, CDR2 YFSETQ. Trimming removed 4 bases at V and 5 bases at J, with 12 bases between.

V and J are TRBV7-8 and TRBJ2-7; D tentatively reads TRBD1 or TRBD2 (5 bases each). Germline loops: CDR1 SGHVS, CDR2 FQNEAQ. Trimming cost V 1 base and J 3 bases, with 19 bases left between them. The CDR3 is 17 amino acids. As DNA, the CDR3 is TGTGCCAGCAGCTTAGGAAAGGGGACCGGGACCGGCTACGAGCAGTACTTC. Its protein is CASSLGKGTGTGYEQYF.

There are a few counts of this clonotype. The J gene is TRBJ2-4, the V gene TRBV7-2, with TRBD2 matching over 14 bases. V trimming: 5 bases; J trimming: 3 bases; junction bases outside the gene matches: 9. Per germline, CDR1 SGHTA and CDR2 FQGNSA. This CDR3 is built from 18 residues. CDR3 DNA: TGTGCCAGCAGCCTGGGACTAGCGGGGGCCGTAGGCAAAAACATTCAGTACTTC. It specifies CASSLGLAGAVGKNIQYF.

V gene TRBV28 combines with J gene TRBJ1-6; the D is unclear. The germline V gene has CDR1 MDHEN and CDR2 SYDVKM. The CDR3 loop spans 15 amino acids. Trimming cost V 1 base and J 6 bases, with 10 bases left between them. The CDR3 sequence: CASSLYQEGNSPLHF. CDR3 sequence (DNA): TGTGCCAGCAGTTTATATCAAGAGGGTAATTCACCCCTCCACTTT. The variable domain in full, completed from reference TRBV28 and TRBJ1-6, reads DVKVTQSSRYLVKRTGEKVFLECVQDMDHENMFWYRQDPGLGLRLIYFSYDVKMKEKGDIPEGYSVSREKKERFSLILESASTNQTSMYLCASSLYQEGNSPLHFGNGTRLTVT.

This chain joins TRBV20-1 and TRBJ2-2; TRBD2 aligns across 7 bases. Germline V CDR1 and CDR2: DFQATT, SNEGSKA (reference sequence). The CDR3 has 14 amino acids. The trim removed 1 base at V and 4 bases at J, leaving 3 bases unmatched. CDR3 sequence reads: CSARGGGSTGELFF. The CDR3 bases are TGCAGTGCTAGAGGGGGGGGTTCCACCGGGGAGCTGTTTTTT.

The chain carries TRBV4-3 and TRBJ1-2; no reliable D call. Germline CDR1 LGHNA, CDR2 YSLEER. The CDR3 is 13 residues long. The V and J ends lost 1 base and 8 bases respectively, with 11 bases between them. The chain's CDR3 is CASSQGPYEGYTF. The DNA of the CDR3 is TGCGCCAGCAGCCAAGGACCCTACGAGGGCTACACCTTC.

The chain uses TRBV2 and TRBJ1-1, with D possibly TRBD1 on 6 matching bases. The CDR3 is 13 residues long. Trimming removed 6 bases at V and 4 bases at J, with 12 bases between. Germline V gene lookup returns CDR1 SNHLY and CDR2 FYNNEI. This chain's CDR3 is CASRQGEGTEAFF. The CDR3 region has the DNA TGTGCCAGCAGACAGGGCGAGGGCACTGAAGCTTTCTTT.

V gene TRBV3-1 combines with J gene TRBJ2-5, with D perhaps matching TRBD1 or TRBD2 (6 bases each). CDR1 is LGHDT and CDR2 is YNNKEL in the germline V gene (reference sequence). The CDR3 spans 16 residues. The germline V and J ends were trimmed by 4 bases and 4 bases, with 19 bases remaining between them. CDR3 loop: CASSLSPGAEGETQYF. CDR3 DNA: TGTGCCAGCAGCCTTTCGCCGGGGGCCGAAGGAGAGACCCAGTACTTC.

The rearrangement uses TRBV4-2 and TRBJ2-5, with 7 bases identical to TRBD1. CDR3 length: 14 amino acids. The V gene's germline CDR1 is LGHNA and CDR2 YNFKEQ. Trimming at V came to 2 bases and at J to 4 bases, leaving 4 bases not matched to a gene. The CDR3 DNA follows: TGTGCCAGCAGCCAACGGACAGGTTTAGAGACCCAGTACTTC. It codes for CASSQRTGLETQYF.

The table lists this clonotype with a few counts. CDR3 in amino acids: CASSYISGFSYNEQFF. CDR3 in DNA: TGTGCCAGCAGTTATATTAGCGGATTCTCCTACAATGAGCAGTTCTTC. The V and J genes are TRBV6-9 and TRBJ2-1, with D tentatively TRBD2 (6 bases). With 2 bases removed from V and 0 bases from J, the gap between germline ends came to 11 bases. Germline V gives CDR1 MNHGY, CDR2 SVAAGI. This CDR3 region has 16 residues.

In this sample, this clonotype turned up a few times. The V and J genes are TRBV7-3 and TRBJ2-1; 9 nucleotides agree with TRBD2. Germline V gene data show CDR1 as SGHTA and CDR2 as FQGTGA. This CDR3 region has 15 residues. J lost 6 bases, V lost 4 bases, and 7 bases had no gene match. The DNA for the CDR3 is TGTGCCAGCAGCTACCGAGCGGGGGGCTTCAATGAGCAGTTCTTC. It translates to CASSYRAGGFNEQFF.

V gene TRBV14 combines with J gene TRBJ2-7; 9 nucleotides line up with TRBD1. CDR1 is SGHDN and CDR2 is FVKESK in the germline V gene. The V segment lost 0 bases and the J segment 2 bases; nucleotides outside the gene matches: 5. CDR3 length: 16 amino acids. As DNA, the CDR3 is TGTGCCAGCAGCCAAGATCCGGGACAGGGACCCTACGAGCAGTACTTC. Its protein product is CASSQDPGQGPYEQYF.

This clonotype was found a few times. V gene TRBV29-1 combines with J gene TRBJ1-1, with D hard to call. Germline V gene data show CDR1 as SQVTM and CDR2 as ANQGSEA. V lost 7 bases and J 0 bases, leaving 9 bases between the germline ends. The CDR3 totals 12 residues. The DNA of the CDR3 is TGCAGCGGGTCGGCCCTGAACACTGAAGCTTTCTTT. It encodes CSGSALNTEAFF.

The chain couples TRBV20-1 to TRBJ2-5; perhaps TRBD2 as D (5 bases). The V gene's germline CDR1 is DFQATT and CDR2 SNEGSKA (reference sequence). The CDR3 is 14 amino acids. The V end lost 6 bases, the J end lost 1 base, and 15 bases lay between the germline ends. The CDR3 spells CSADNRGGQETQYF. The CDR3 DNA is TGCAGTGCCGACAACCGAGGAGGCCAAGAGACCCAGTACTTC.

This chain links TRBV12-3 or TRBV12-4 with TRBJ2-7; 7 nucleotides match TRBD2. This CDR3 has 15 residues. The ends lost 3 bases at V and 4 bases at J; junction bases unmatched: 9. The CDR3 DNA sequence: TGTGCCAGCAGTTTTCTTGGGGGGGGTGGTTACGAGCAGTACTTC. Protein: CASSFLGGGGYEQYF.

V usage is TRBV7-7 and J usage is TRBJ2-5; 8 bases match TRBD1. Germline values: CDR1 SSHAT, CDR2 FNYEAQ (reference sequence). V lost 1 base and J lost 5; bases outside the gene matches: 9. This CDR3 has 16 amino acids. CDR3 loop: CASSLDFGRGLETQYF. CDR3 sequence (DNA): TGTGCCAGCAGCTTAGATTTCGGCAGGGGGCTTGAGACCCAGTACTTC. The entire variable domain, with the rest obtained from reference TRBV7-7 and TRBJ2-5, is as follows: GAGVSQSPRYKVTKRGQDVTLRCDPISSHATLYWYQQALGQGPEFLTYFNYEAQPDKSGLPSDRFSAERPEGSISTLTIQRTEQRDSAMYRCASSLDFGRGLETQYFGPGTRLLVL.